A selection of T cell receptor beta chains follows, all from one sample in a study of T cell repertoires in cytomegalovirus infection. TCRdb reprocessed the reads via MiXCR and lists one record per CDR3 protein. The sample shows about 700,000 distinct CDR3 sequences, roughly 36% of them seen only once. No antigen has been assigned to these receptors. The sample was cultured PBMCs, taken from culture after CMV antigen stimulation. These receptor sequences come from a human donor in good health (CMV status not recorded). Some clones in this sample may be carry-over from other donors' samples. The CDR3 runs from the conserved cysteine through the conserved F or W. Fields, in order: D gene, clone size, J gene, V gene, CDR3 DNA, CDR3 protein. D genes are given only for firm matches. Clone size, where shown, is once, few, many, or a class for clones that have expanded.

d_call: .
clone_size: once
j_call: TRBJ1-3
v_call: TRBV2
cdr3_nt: TGTGCCAGCAGTCGGGACAATGGAAACACCATATATTTT
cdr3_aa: CASSRDNGNTIYF

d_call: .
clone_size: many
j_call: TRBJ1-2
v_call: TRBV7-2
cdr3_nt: TGTGCCAGCAGCTTAGGGCGATGGCGGGGCTACACCTTC
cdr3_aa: CASSLGRWRGYTF

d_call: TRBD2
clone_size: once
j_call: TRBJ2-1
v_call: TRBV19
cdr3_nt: TGTGCCAGTAGTATTCAGACCGGAGCGGGGGGGCTCAGTGAGCAGTTCTTC
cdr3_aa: CASSIQTGAGGLSEQFF

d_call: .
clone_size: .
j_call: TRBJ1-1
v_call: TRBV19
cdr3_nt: TGTGCCAGTAGACTACTACAGGGAGGGAACACTGAAGCTTTCTTT
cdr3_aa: CASRLLQGGNTEAFF

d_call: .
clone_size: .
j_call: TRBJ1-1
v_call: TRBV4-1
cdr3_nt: TGCGCCAGCAGCCAATATCAAGGGAACACTGAAGCTTTCTTT
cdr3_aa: CASSQYQGNTEAFF

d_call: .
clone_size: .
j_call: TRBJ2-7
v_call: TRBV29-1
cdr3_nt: TGCAGCGTTGAAGATGGTGTGACCCAGAGCTCCGAGCAGTACTTC
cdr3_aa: CSVEDGVTQSSEQYF

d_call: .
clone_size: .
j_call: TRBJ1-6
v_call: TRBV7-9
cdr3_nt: TGTGCCAGCAGCCGACTACAGGGCCCCGATAATTCACCCCTCCACTTT
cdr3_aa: CASSRLQGPDNSPLHF

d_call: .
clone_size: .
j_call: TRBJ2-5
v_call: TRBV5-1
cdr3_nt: TGCGCCAGCAGCGCGGACCGGGCTAGTGAGACCCAGTACTTC
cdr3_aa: CASSADRASETQYF

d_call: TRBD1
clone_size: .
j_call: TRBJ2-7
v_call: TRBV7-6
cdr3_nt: TGTGCCAGCAGCTCGCCCGGGACAGATCCCTACGAGCAGTACTTC
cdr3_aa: CASSSPGTDPYEQYF

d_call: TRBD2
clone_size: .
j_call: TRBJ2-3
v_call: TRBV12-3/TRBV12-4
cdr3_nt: TGTGCCAGCAGGGACAGCGGGGGGGGGATTTCAGATACGCAGTATTTT
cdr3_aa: CASRDSGGGISDTQYF

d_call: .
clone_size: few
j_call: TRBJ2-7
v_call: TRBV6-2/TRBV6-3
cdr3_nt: TGTGCCAGCAGTTCCCCGGTGACTCCTCCGTACGAGCAGTACTTC
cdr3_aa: CASSSPVTPPYEQYF

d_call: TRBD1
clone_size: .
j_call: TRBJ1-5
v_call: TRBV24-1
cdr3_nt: TGTGCCACCCCCAAACCCAGGGGGTGCAATCAGCCCCAGCATTTT
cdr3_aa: CATPKPRGCNQPQHF

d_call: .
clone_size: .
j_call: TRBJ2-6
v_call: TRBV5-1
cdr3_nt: TGCGCCAGTGGTGTTAGGTCTGGGGCCAACGTCCTGACTTTC
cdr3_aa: CASGVRSGANVLTF

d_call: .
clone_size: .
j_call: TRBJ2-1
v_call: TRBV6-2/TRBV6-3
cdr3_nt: TGTGCCAGCCTCCTAGATGACTACTCCTACAATGAGCAGTTCTTC
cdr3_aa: CASLLDDYSYNEQFF

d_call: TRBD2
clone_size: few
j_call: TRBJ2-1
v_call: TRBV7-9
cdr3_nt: TGTGCCAGCAGCTTCTTCAGGACTAGCGGGAATTCCAATGAGCAGTTCTTC
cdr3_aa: CASSFFRTSGNSNEQFF

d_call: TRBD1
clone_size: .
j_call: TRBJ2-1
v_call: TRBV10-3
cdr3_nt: TGTGCCACGTCTTACCGGGACAGGGGTTCCAATGAGCAGTTCTTC
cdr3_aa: CATSYRDRGSNEQFF

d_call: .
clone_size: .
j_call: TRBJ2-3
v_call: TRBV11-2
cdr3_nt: TGTGCCAGCAGCCCTCGGCCGGCGTTGGATACGCAGTATTTT
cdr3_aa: CASSPRPALDTQYF

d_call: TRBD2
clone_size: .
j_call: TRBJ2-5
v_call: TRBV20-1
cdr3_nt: TGCAGTGCTAGACCTACACTAGCGGGGGGGAGAGAGACCCAGTACTTC
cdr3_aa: CSARPTLAGGRETQYF

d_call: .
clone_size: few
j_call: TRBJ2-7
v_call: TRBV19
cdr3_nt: TGTGCCAGTAGTATCGGGGCGTTAGGCTACGAGCAGTACTTC
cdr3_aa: CASSIGALGYEQYF

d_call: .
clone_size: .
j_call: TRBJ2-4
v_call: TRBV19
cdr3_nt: TGTGCCAGTAGTATTCTAAAAAACGGGAACATTCAGTACTTC
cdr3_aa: CASSILKNGNIQYF

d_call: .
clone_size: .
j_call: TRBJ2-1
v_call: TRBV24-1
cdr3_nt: TGTGCCACCAGTGATCCCCGCCGAAACAATGAGCAGTTCTTC
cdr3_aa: CATSDPRRNNEQFF

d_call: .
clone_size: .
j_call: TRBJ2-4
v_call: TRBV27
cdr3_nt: TGTGCCAGCAGTCCGCTGGGGACTTTAAACATTCAGTACTTC
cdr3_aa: CASSPLGTLNIQYF

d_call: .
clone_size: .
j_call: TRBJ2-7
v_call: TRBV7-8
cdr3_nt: TGTGCCAGCAGCTTAATCGCGTCTGAGCAGTACTTC
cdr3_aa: CASSLIASEQYF

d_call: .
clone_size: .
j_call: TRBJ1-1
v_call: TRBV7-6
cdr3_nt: TGTGCCAGCAGCTTAGGGGGCGCGGGTTACGGTTCTGAAGCTTTCTTT
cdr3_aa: CASSLGGAGYGSEAFF

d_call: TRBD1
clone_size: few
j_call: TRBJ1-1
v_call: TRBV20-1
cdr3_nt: TGCAGTGCTAGAGAAGGGACAGGGGGAATGAACACTGAAGCTTTCTTT
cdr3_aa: CSAREGTGGMNTEAFF

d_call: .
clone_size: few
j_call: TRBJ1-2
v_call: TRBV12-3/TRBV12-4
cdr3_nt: TGTGCCAGCAGTTTTGGGCGAAGCAAGGACTATGGCTACACCTTC
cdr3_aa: CASSFGRSKDYGYTF

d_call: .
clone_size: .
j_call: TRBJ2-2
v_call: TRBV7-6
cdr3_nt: TGTGCCAGCAGCCCTCCGCACGGGGAGCTGTTTTTT
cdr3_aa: CASSPPHGELFF

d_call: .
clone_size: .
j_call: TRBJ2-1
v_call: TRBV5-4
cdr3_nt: TGTGCCAGCAGCCCGCCCGGCGGGGACCACAATGAGCAGTTCTTC
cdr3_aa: CASSPPGGDHNEQFF

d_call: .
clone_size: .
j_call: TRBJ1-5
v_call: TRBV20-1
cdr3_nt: TGCAGTGCTAGTTTGGGGGTGAGGATATTGAGCAATCAGCCCCAGCATTTT
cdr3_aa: CSASLGVRILSNQPQHF

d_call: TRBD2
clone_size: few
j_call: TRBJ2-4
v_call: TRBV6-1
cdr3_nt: TGTGCCAGCAGCCTTACGAGACTAGCGGGAAGCGGACTAGCCAAAAACATTCAGTACTTC
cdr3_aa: CASSLTRLAGSGLAKNIQYF

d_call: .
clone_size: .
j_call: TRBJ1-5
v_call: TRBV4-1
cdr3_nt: TGCGCCAGCAGCCAAGTTCTGGGGAATAGCAATCAGCCCCAGCATTTT
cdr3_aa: CASSQVLGNSNQPQHF

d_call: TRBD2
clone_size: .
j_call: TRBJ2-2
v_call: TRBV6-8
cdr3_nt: TGTGCCAGCAGACGCAACGGGACTAGCGGCACCGGGGAGCTGTTTTTT
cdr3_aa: CASRRNGTSGTGELFF

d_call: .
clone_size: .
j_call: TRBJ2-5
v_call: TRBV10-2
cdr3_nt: TGCGCCAGCAGTGGTGGGTCCCAGTACTTC
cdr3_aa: CASSGGSQYF

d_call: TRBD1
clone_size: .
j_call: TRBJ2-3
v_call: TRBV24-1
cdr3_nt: TGTGCCACCAGCCGGGGACAGGGCAACACAGATACGCAGTATTTT
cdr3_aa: CATSRGQGNTDTQYF

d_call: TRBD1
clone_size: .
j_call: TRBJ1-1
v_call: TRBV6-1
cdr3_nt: TGTGCCAGCAGACAGGGGCCGTGGACTGAAGCTTTCTTT
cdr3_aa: CASRQGPWTEAFF

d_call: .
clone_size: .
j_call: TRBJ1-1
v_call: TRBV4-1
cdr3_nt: TGCGCCAGCAGCTCACTGTGGACAGCTGAGAACACTGAAGCTTTCTTT
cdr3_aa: CASSSLWTAENTEAFF

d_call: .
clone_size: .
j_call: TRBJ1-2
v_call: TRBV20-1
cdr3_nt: TGCAGTGCTGGGGGGGGACAATCGCTAAACTATGGCTACACCTTC
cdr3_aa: CSAGGGQSLNYGYTF

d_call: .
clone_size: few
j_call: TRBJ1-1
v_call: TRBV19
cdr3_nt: TGTGCCAGTAGTAATTCCAGGGACACTGAAGCTTTCTTT
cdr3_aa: CASSNSRDTEAFF

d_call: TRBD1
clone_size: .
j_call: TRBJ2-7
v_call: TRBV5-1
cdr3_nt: TGCGCCAGCAAAATTAATGCGGGACAGGGCTACGAGCAGTACTTC
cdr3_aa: CASKINAGQGYEQYF

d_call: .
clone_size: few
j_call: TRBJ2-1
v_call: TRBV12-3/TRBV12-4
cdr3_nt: TGTGCCAGCAGTCGAGCGGGCCATGAGCAGTTCTTC
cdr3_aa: CASSRAGHEQFF

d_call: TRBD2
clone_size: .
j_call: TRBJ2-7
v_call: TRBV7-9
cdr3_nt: TGTGCCAGCAGCGCATCTAGCGGGAGGCTGGGAGAGCAGTACTTC
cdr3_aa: CASSASSGRLGEQYF

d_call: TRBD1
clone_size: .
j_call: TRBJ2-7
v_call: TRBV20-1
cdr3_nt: TGCAGTGCTAGGGCAGGGGGCGCGTCCGAGCAGTACTTC
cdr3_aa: CSARAGGASEQYF

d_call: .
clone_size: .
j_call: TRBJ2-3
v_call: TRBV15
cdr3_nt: TGTGCCACCAGCACCCCTGAACAGGACCCTAGCACAGATACGCAGTATTTT
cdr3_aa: CATSTPEQDPSTDTQYF

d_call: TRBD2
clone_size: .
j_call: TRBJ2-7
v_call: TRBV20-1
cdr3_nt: TGCAGTGCTAGAGCCGGGCTAGGACTAGCCTACGAGCAGTACTTC
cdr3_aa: CSARAGLGLAYEQYF

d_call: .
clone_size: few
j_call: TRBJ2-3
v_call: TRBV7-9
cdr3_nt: TGTGCCAGCAGCTATGACGGTTTCACAGATACGCAGTATTTT
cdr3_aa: CASSYDGFTDTQYF

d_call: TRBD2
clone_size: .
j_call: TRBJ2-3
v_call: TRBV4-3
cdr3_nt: TGCGCCAGCAGAAGAGGGCGGCGGGAGGGGGGAACAGATACGCAGTATTTT
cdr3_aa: CASRRGRREGGTDTQYF

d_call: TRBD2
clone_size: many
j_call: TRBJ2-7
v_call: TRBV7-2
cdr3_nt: TGTGCCAGCAGCTTAGCAGCGGGAGGCTCCTACGAGCAGTACTTC
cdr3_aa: CASSLAAGGSYEQYF

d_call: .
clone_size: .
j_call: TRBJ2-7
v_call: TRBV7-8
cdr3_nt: TGTGCCAGCAGCTCCGGGCCAGACACCTACGAGCAGTACTTC
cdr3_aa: CASSSGPDTYEQYF

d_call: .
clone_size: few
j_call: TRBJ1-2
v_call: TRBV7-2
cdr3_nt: TGTGCCAGCAGCTTAGGGGCCCACTATGGCTACACCTTC
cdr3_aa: CASSLGAHYGYTF

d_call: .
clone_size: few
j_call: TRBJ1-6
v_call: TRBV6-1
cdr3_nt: TGTGCCAGCAGTGAACCTACGACGCGGTACGAGGCCCTCCACTTT
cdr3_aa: CASSEPTTRYEALHF

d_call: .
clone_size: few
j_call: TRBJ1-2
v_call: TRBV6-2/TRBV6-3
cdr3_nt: TGTGCCAGCAGCCAGTCAGCGGGCTACACCTTC
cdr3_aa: CASSQSAGYTF

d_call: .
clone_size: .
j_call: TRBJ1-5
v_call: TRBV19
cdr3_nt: TGTGCCGGCGGTGGGCGGGTGTCGTCGCCCCAGCATTTT
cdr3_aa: CAGGGRVSSPQHF

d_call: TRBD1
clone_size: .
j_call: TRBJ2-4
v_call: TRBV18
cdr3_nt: TGTGCCAGCTCACCTGGGACAGGGGACGACATTCAGTACTTC
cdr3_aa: CASSPGTGDDIQYF

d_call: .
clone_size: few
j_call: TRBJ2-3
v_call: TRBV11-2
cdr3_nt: TGTGCCAGCAGCACCCGGCACTCCGCAGATACGCAGTATTTT
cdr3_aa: CASSTRHSADTQYF